This T cell receptor beta chain was retrieved from a study of shared clonotypes between healthy human individuals. Study-level points and caveats: Sampling was confined to blood; repertoires within tissues likely differ.

On this clone: Its antigen is unidentified.

At deep level, the assay was performed. Method: immunoSEQ multiplex PCR; TCRdb's copy keeps in-frame clones and lacks some. This table holds around 2,000,000 clones, 95% found once. The CDR3 contains 15 residues. Germline V lookup: CDR1 LNHDA, CDR2 SQIVND (reference sequence). Trimming stripped 4 bases from V and 0 bases from J, with 10 bases between. Input material: naive CD4+ T cells sorted from blood. Indicated subset: CD45RA+ positively selected. The chain combines TRBV19 with TRBJ1-5, with D unclear. The receptor was isolated from a man between 18 and 29 years old in good health. CDR3 coding DNA: TGTGCCAGTAGTACGGCGAAAAATAGCAATCAGCCCCAGCATTTT. Translated, it gives CASSTAKNSNQPQHF.